This T cell receptor beta chain was sequenced during a study of cytomegalovirus exposure and HLA in healthy donors. This clone appeared once. The antigen remains undetermined. Whole-study results and caveats: Sequence variants that were highly shared formed a cluster that was likely a sequencing artifact.

The PCR had 60 Vbeta and 13 Jbeta primers. Some clones are missing from TCRdb's copy, which holds only in-frame ones; the method was immunoSEQ multiplex PCR. The sample lists about 160,000 clones; over 80% were seen once. Unmatched junction bases numbered 9, after V lost 4 bases and J lost 7 bases. The germline gives CDR1 MGHRA, CDR2 YSYEKL. The CDR3 totals 15 residues. The rearrangement uses TRBV4-1 and TRBJ2-4, with TRBD1 matching 8 bases. This TCR derives from a woman in her late teens or twenties in good health and CMV-seronegative. The sequenced sample was PBMCs. The CDR3 region is CASSPRTGRRNIQYF. CDR3 bases: TGCGCCAGCAGCCCTCGGACAGGGCGTAGGAACATTCAGTACTTC.